Included here is one T cell receptor (beta chain) sequence, with context. This specimen belongs to a study of T cells in Graves' hyperthyroidism and ophthalmopathy. Study as a whole: It was at initial diagnosis, before any treatment, that peripheral blood was collected.

The germline CDR1 and CDR2 sequences are MNHEY and SMNVEV (reference sequence). Trimming shortened V by 0 bases and J by 4 bases, and 13 bases separated the two germline ends. The CDR3 covers 16 residues. Exclusion criteria comprised uncontrolled infection, other autoimmune disease, pregnancy or lactation. Researchers amplified the TCR beta CDR3 regions from RNA transcripts. With the HTBI primer set, the TCR CDR3 went through a first round of RT-PCR. MiXCR, run by TCRdb on the multiplex PCR reads, gives a single entry per CDR3 protein. Of about 300,000 distinct CDR3 sequences listed, 10% to 15% were seen once; the top ten hold 7.8%.

The source of this sequence is a woman aged 25 to 45 with Graves' hyperthyroidism that later progressed to Graves' ophthalmopathy. This chain joins TRBV27 and TRBJ2-1; D tentatively fits TRBD1 or TRBD2 (5 bases each). The sequencing sample was made of blood. CDR3 amino acids: CASSLSMGRSYNEQFF. CDR3 nucleotides: TGTGCCAGCAGTTTATCGATGGGACGATCGTACAATGAGCAGTTCTTC.